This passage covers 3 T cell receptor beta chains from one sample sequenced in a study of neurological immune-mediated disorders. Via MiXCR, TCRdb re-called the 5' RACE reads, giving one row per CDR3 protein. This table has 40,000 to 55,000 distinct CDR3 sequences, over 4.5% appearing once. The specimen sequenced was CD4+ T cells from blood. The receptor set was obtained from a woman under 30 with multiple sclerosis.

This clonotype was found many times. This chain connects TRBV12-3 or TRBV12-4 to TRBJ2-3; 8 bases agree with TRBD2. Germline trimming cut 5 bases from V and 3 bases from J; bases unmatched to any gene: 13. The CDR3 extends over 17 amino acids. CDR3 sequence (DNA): TGTGCCAGCAGTGACCCCAAGCGGGGGAAGAGGACAGATACGCAGTATTTT. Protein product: CASSDPKRGKRTDTQYF.

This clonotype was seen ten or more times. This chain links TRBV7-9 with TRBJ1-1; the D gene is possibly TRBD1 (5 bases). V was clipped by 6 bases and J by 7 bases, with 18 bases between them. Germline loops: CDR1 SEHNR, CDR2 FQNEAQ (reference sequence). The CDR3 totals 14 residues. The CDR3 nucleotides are TGTGCCAGCAGTTTCTTTTTTGCGGGGGATGAAGCTTTCTTT. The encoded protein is CASSFFFAGDEAFF.

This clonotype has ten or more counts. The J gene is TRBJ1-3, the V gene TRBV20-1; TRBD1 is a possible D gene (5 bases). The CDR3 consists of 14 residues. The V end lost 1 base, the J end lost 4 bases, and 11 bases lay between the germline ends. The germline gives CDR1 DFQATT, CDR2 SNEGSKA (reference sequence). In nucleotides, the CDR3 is TGCAGTGCTAGAGTTTGGGGCTCCGGAAACACCATATATTTT. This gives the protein CSARVWGSGNTIYF.